Presented here are 17 T cell receptor beta chains from one specimen sequenced in a study of T-cell reconstitution after alpha-beta-depleted transplantation in children. A library of TCRbeta sequences, prepared with unique molecular identifiers, was generated. TCRdb recomputed calls from the PCR reads with MiXCR, one row per CDR3 protein. The profile covers 190,000 or so distinct CDR3 sequences, with over 5.5% appearing a single time and around 2.7% taken by the ten largest. Sequenced material: PBMCs from the stem cell graft donor, taken from the stem cell graft. These receptors were collected from a human donor who donated a stem cell graft to a child with Wiskott-Aldrich syndrome.

This clonotype was observed a few times. The chain links TRBV15 to TRBJ1-2, with D uncertain. The V gene lost 5 bases and the J gene lost 4 bases, with 11 bases spanning the gap. The CDR3 extends over 13 amino acids. Germline lookup yields CDR1 LNHNV and CDR2 YYDKDF (reference sequence). CDR3 DNA: TGTGCCACCAGCCGACCGGAGGGCTATGGCTACACCTTC. This encodes CATSRPEGYGYTF.

This clonotype appeared many times. The chain combines TRBV7-9 with TRBJ2-7; D ambiguous. The CDR3 extends over 12 amino acids. V was cut by 4 bases and J by 6 bases, with 10 bases left in between. Germline values: CDR1 SEHNR, CDR2 FQNEAQ (reference sequence). CDR3 amino acids: CASSWIPSEQYF. The CDR3 DNA sequence: TGTGCCAGCAGCTGGATACCATCCGAGCAGTACTTC.

This clonotype was picked up many times. V and J are TRBV12-3 or TRBV12-4 and TRBJ1-6; D is unresolved. The ends were cut back, 3 bases at V and 10 bases at J, with 16 bases in the middle. This CDR3 region has 15 residues. The CDR3 nucleotides read TGTGCCAGCAGTTTTTATCAAGACCGTCAGTCACCCCTCCACTTT. As protein: CASSFYQDRQSPLHF.

This clonotype was recorded many times. The J gene is TRBJ2-1, the V gene TRBV15, with D possibly being TRBD1 (6 bases). The CDR3 is made up of 15 amino acids. V lost 3 bases and J 5 bases, leaving 14 bases between the germline ends. CDR1 and CDR2 (germline): LNHNV, YYDKDF (reference sequence). CDR3 residues: CATSRVDRSHNEQFF. The CDR3 coding sequence is TGTGCCACCAGCAGGGTAGACAGGTCCCACAATGAGCAGTTCTTC.

The sample holds many counts of this clonotype. This chain uses TRBV25-1 with TRBJ2-4; TRBD1 is a possible D gene (6 bases). V lost 6 bases and J lost 9, with 15 bases in between. Germline values: CDR1 MGHDK, CDR2 SYGVNS. The CDR3 runs 13 residues. CDR3 nucleotides: TGTGCCAGCAGGGCTCCGGGACACGGCATTCAGTACTTC. It encodes CASRAPGHGIQYF. The full variable domain, its missing parts supplied by reference TRBV25-1 and TRBJ2-4, is EADIYQTPRYLVIGTGKKITLECSQTMGHDKMYWYQQDPGMELHLIHYSYGVNSTEKGDLSSESTVSRIRTEHFPLTLESARPSHTSQYLCASRAPGHGIQYFGAGTRLSVL.

This clonotype was seen ten or more times. The chain uses TRBV18 and TRBJ2-5, with D tentatively TRBD2 (6 bases). Germline CDR1 is KGHSH and CDR2 is LQKENI. The CDR3 sequence is 13 residues long. Trimming removed 6 bases at V and 10 bases at J, with 18 bases between. The CDR3 spells CASSATGVEGQYF. CDR3 nucleotide sequence: TGTGCCAGCTCTGCGACTGGGGTGGAGGGCCAGTACTTC.

This clonotype was seen repeatedly, ten times or more. J is TRBJ2-7 and V is TRBV11-2; D call uncertain. V was shortened by 2 bases and J by 7 bases, with 9 bases between the two germline ends. This CDR3 spans 12 amino acids. Per the germline V gene, CDR1 is SGHAT and CDR2 is FQNNGV. CDR3: CASSLQGLEQYF. The CDR3 DNA reads TGTGCCAGCAGCTTACAAGGGTTGGAGCAGTACTTC.

At least ten counts were recorded for this clonotype. The gene calls are TRBV5-1 and TRBJ2-1; D unresolved. The germline CDR1 and CDR2 sequences are SGHRS and YFSETQ. This CDR3 spans 14 amino acids. V was cut by 6 bases and J by 0 bases, with 10 bases left in between. The CDR3 reads CASKLPDSYNEQFF. The CDR3 DNA reads TGCGCCAGCAAACTCCCAGACTCCTACAATGAGCAGTTCTTC.

This clonotype was detected ten times or more. CDR3 sequence (DNA): TGCAGTGCTCTCTTACGGGGTTGGGACACCATATATTTT. It specifies CSALLRGWDTIYF. The chain employs TRBV20-1 and TRBJ1-3; no firm D call. Trimming cost V 5 bases and J 8 bases, with 16 bases left between them. CDR3 length: 13 residues. CDR1 and CDR2 (germline): DFQATT, SNEGSKA (reference sequence).

As to this clonotype: Given a much more abundant clone one base away, this may be a read error. J is TRBJ2-5 and V is TRBV7-2; possibly TRBD1 or TRBD2 for D (6 bases each). CDR3 size: 13 residues. From germline, CDR1 is SGHTA and CDR2 FQGNSA. V lost 4 bases and J 8 bases, leaving 14 bases between the germline ends. CDR3 sequence (DNA): TGTGCCAGCAGCTCTCCGGGGGCAGGCACCCAGTACTTC. It is translated as CASSSPGAGTQYF.

This clonotype was counted ten times or more. The chain carries TRBV11-2 and TRBJ2-5; D is perhaps TRBD2 (6 bases). The ends were cut back, 5 bases at V and 5 bases at J, with 15 bases in the middle. From germline, CDR1 is SGHAT and CDR2 FQNNGV. The CDR3 loop spans 14 amino acids. The CDR3 spells CASSLAGRKETQYF. The CDR3 DNA follows: TGTGCCAGCAGCCTTGCGGGGAGGAAGGAGACCCAGTACTTC.

In its sample, this clonotype was seen many times. V usage is TRBV29-1 and J usage is TRBJ2-7; TRBD1 matches 9 bases. Per germline, CDR1 SQVTM and CDR2 ANQGSEA. CDR3 length: 13 residues. With 4 bases clipped from V and 5 bases from J, the junction kept 6 bases outside the gene matches. In nucleotides, the CDR3 is TGCAGCGTTGGCGGACAGGGGAGGAACGAGCAGTACTTC. Amino acids: CSVGGQGRNEQYF.

This clonotype came up many times. The chain recombines TRBV5-1 with TRBJ2-5; D gene unclear. The CDR3 consists of 12 residues. Germline values: CDR1 SGHRS, CDR2 YFSETQ. Trimming left V 2 bases short and J 3 bases short, with 5 bases between. The CDR3 spells CASSFPEETQYF. DNA for the CDR3: TGCGCCAGCAGCTTCCCAGAAGAGACCCAGTACTTC.

This clonotype was detected many times. The chain is built from TRBV12-3 or TRBV12-4 and TRBJ1-5; D unresolved. The CDR3 runs to 16 residues. V gave up 3 bases and J gave up 1 base, with 13 bases separating them. CDR3 protein: CASSFLGEGSNQPQHF. DNA of the CDR3: TGTGCCAGCAGTTTTTTGGGAGAAGGGAGCAATCAGCCCCAGCATTTT.

This clonotype was seen at least ten times. The genes are TRBV5-1 and TRBJ1-2; possibly TRBD1 for D (5 bases). Germline CDR1 reads SGHRS; CDR2 reads YFSETQ. The CDR3 contains 15 residues. V gave up 5 bases and J gave up 3 bases, with 17 bases separating them. The CDR3 is CASSPGRQSDYGYTF. DNA for the CDR3: TGCGCCAGCAGTCCCGGACGACAGAGCGACTATGGCTACACCTTC.

At least ten counts were recorded for this clonotype. The chain joins TRBV15 to TRBJ1-4; D remains ambiguous. The germline V and J ends were trimmed by 0 bases and 5 bases, with 1 base remaining between them. The CDR3 totals 12 residues. Germline V gene sequence: CDR1 LNHNV, CDR2 YYDKDF (reference sequence). The CDR3 sequence is CATSRENEKLFF. The CDR3, as DNA: TGTGCCACCAGCAGAGAGAATGAAAAACTGTTTTTT.

This clonotype was recorded at least ten times. The rearrangement links TRBV7-8 to TRBJ1-2; D is undetermined. The V end was cut by 8 bases, the J end by 0 bases, with 7 bases between. This CDR3 has 12 amino acids. Germline CDR1 SGHVS, CDR2 FQNEAQ. In DNA form, the CDR3 reads TGTGCCAGCCATAATTCTAACTATGGCTACACCTTC. Its translation: CASHNSNYGYTF.